These 22 T cell receptor beta chains came from one sample sequenced in a study of resident and recirculating memory T cells in vitiligo. The method was immunoSEQ multiplex PCR; TCRdb's version includes in-frame clones alone and lacks a portion of them. The data hold tens of thousands of clones, with roughly 94% observed a single time. The specimen sequenced was blood. Receptors originate from a male donor with vitiligo.

The chain employs TRBV4-2 and TRBJ2-4; TRBD1 aligns across 7 bases. The CDR3 contains 16 residues. J was trimmed by 2 bases and V by 4 bases; bases with no gene match: 8. Looked up from germline, CDR1 is LGHNA and CDR2 is YNFKEQ. DNA of the CDR3: TGTGCCAGCAGCCTTCGAGACAGGGACCCCAAAAACATTCAGTACTTC. Translation: CASSLRDRDPKNIQYF.

The V and J genes are TRBV28 and TRBJ1-2; D not resolved. V lost 5 bases and J lost 0, with 4 bases in between. The V gene's germline CDR1 is MDHEN and CDR2 SYDVKM. The CDR3 consists of 12 residues. In DNA form, the CDR3 reads TGTGCCAGCAGTCCCTCTAACTATGGCTACACCTTC. Protein sequence: CASSPSNYGYTF.

The rearrangement uses TRBV6-5 and TRBJ2-7; TRBD2 agrees at 11 bases. Germline CDR1 MNHEY, CDR2 SVGAGI. V trimming: 6 bases; J trimming: 1 base; junction bases outside the gene matches: 5. CDR3 length equals 15 residues. CDR3 DNA: TGTGCCAGCAGCCTCCTAGCGGGAGGTTCCTACGAGCAGTACTTC. Amino acid sequence: CASSLLAGGSYEQYF.

The chain has TRBV5-8 and TRBJ2-1; 9 bases align to TRBD2. J was trimmed by 13 bases and V by 4 bases; bases with no gene match: 12. Germline CDR1 SGHTS, CDR2 YDEGEE. The CDR3 has 14 residues. The CDR3 region is CASSPDLLAGEQFF. The CDR3 DNA reads as TGTGCCAGCAGCCCGGACCTATTAGCGGGAGAACAGTTCTTC.

The J gene is TRBJ2-6, the V gene TRBV28, with TRBD1 matching 9 bases. CDR1 MDHEN and CDR2 SYDVKM come from the germline V gene. J was trimmed by 4 bases and V by 6 bases; bases with no gene match: 7. This CDR3 spans 16 amino acids. The CDR3 protein is CASSLQGAGGANVLTF. DNA for the CDR3: TGTGCCAGCAGCCTACAGGGGGCGGGCGGGGCCAACGTCCTGACTTTC.

The chain links TRBV2 to TRBJ2-4; 10 nucleotides match TRBD1. Trimming took 7 bases from V and 6 from J; bases not matched to a gene: 9. Per germline, CDR1 SNHLY and CDR2 FYNNEI. The CDR3 runs 15 residues. This CDR3 is CASTERTGGRNIQYF. The CDR3 DNA reads as TGTGCCAGCACCGAGCGGACAGGGGGAAGAAACATTCAGTACTTC.

The chain employs TRBV28 and TRBJ1-2; a weak D match, TRBD1 (6 bases). The CDR3 length is 13 residues. The germline V gene has CDR1 MDHEN and CDR2 SYDVKM. V was trimmed by 6 bases and J by 7 bases, leaving 15 bases between them. CDR3: CASRVNRAIGYTF. CDR3 nucleotide sequence: TGTGCCAGCAGGGTAAACAGGGCTATTGGCTACACCTTC.

This clone is categorized as medium-sized (0.01 to 0.1%). The gene calls are TRBV4-2 and TRBJ2-7, with TRBD1 identical over 10 bases. V shed 0 bases and J 7 bases; nucleotides not matched to a gene: 12. Germline V CDR1 and CDR2: LGHNA, YNFKEQ. This CDR3 region has 17 residues. CDR3 protein: CASSQEGSGTGAGEQYF. The CDR3 bases are TGTGCCAGCAGCCAAGAGGGGTCCGGGACAGGGGCTGGAGAGCAGTACTTC.

The rearrangement joins TRBV5-5 to TRBJ1-1; TRBD1 matches at 10 bases. Germline loops: CDR1 SGHKS, CDR2 YYEKEE (reference sequence). With 5 bases clipped from V and 4 bases from J, the junction kept 5 bases outside the gene matches. The CDR3 length is 14 residues. The CDR3 sequence: CASSMTGGLTEAFF. The DNA of the CDR3 is TGTGCCAGCAGTATGACAGGGGGCCTCACTGAAGCTTTCTTT.

The chain recombines TRBV6-5 with TRBJ2-7, with TRBD2 identical over 11 bases. CDR1 and CDR2 (germline): MNHEY, SVGAGI. CDR3 length equals 13 residues. Germline trimming cut 4 bases from V and 12 bases from J; bases unmatched to any gene: 8. The CDR3 coding sequence is TGTGCCAGCAGTTCAAGACTAGCGGGATTTCCGTACTTC. Its translation: CASSSRLAGFPYF.

By share, this clone ranks as medium-sized (0.01 to 0.1%). V usage is TRBV5-1 and J usage is TRBJ2-7; possible D gene TRBD1, 6 bases. The V end lost 2 bases, the J end lost 3 bases, and 15 bases lay between the germline ends. Germline lookup yields CDR1 SGHRS and CDR2 YFSETQ. The CDR3 has 15 residues. CDR3 loop: CASSLQGFPSYEQYF. In nucleotides, the CDR3 is TGCGCCAGCAGCTTACAGGGTTTCCCAAGCTACGAGCAGTACTTC. The full variable domain, completed using reference TRBV5-1 and TRBJ2-7, is KAGVTQTPRYLIKTRGQQVTLSCSPISGHRSVSWYQQTPGQGLQFLFEYFSETQRNKGNFPGRFSGRQFSNSRSEMNVSTLELGDSALYLCASSLQGFPSYEQYFGPGTRLTVT.

The chain carries TRBV6-5 and TRBJ2-5; possibly TRBD1 for D (5 bases). V dropped 5 bases and J dropped 0 bases, with 13 bases sitting between them. Germline assignment: CDR1 MNHEY and CDR2 SVGAGI. The CDR3 has 15 amino acids. CDR3 sequence reads: CASSHQQGYQETQYF. DNA of the CDR3: TGTGCCAGCAGTCACCAGCAGGGTTACCAAGAGACCCAGTACTTC.

This clone was observed a single time. The chain joins TRBV28 to TRBJ2-5, with D possibly being TRBD2 (6 bases). The CDR3 has 15 residues. Per germline, CDR1 MDHEN and CDR2 SYDVKM. The V end was cut by 3 bases, the J end by 7 bases, with 18 bases between. The CDR3 DNA follows: TGTGCCAGCAGTTTGTCGGAACCCCTTAGCGGGACCCAGTACTTC. This gives the protein CASSLSEPLSGTQYF.

The V gene is TRBV28, the J gene TRBJ2-7, with TRBD1 matching over 7 bases. The CDR3 has 14 residues. Looked up from germline, CDR1 is MDHEN and CDR2 is SYDVKM. The ends lost 3 bases at V and 5 bases at J; junction bases unmatched: 7. CDR3 nucleotides: TGTGCCAGCAGTTTTGAAGGGGGCCCCAACGAGCAGTACTTC. As protein: CASSFEGGPNEQYF.

The chain combines TRBV9 with TRBJ2-7, with D possibly TRBD2 on 5 matching bases. V was cut by 0 bases and J by 0 bases, with 13 bases left in between. CDR1 is SGDLS, CDR2 YYNGEE, per germline. The CDR3 spans 16 residues. Here the CDR3 DNA reads TGTGCCAGCAGCGTAGGGAGAGGGCCCTTCTCCTACGAGCAGTACTTC. The encoded protein is CASSVGRGPFSYEQYF.

This chain connects TRBV5-5 to TRBJ2-5; possible D gene TRBD2, 7 bases. The CDR3 is 19 amino acids. CDR1 is SGHKS and CDR2 is YYEKEE in the germline V gene (reference sequence). Trimming left V 5 bases short and J 4 bases short, with 30 bases between. The CDR3 bases are TGTGCCAGCAGATTTCTGCAGGGCGCGGGACAAGGGGGGGTAGAGACCCAGTACTTC. It codes for CASRFLQGAGQGGVETQYF.

The chain is built from TRBV25-1 and TRBJ1-5, with D unresolved. V gave up 6 bases and J gave up 3 bases, with 9 bases separating them. Germline V gives CDR1 MGHDK, CDR2 SYGVNS. The CDR3 is 13 amino acids. The CDR3 DNA reads TGTGCCAGCAGGGCCAGACACAATCAGCCCCAGCATTTT. Translating it yields CASRARHNQPQHF.

The chain combines TRBV27 with TRBJ1-2, with D perhaps matching TRBD1 (5 bases). Germline assignment: CDR1 MNHEY and CDR2 SMNVEV (reference sequence). V dropped 6 bases and J dropped 2 bases, with 22 bases sitting between them. The CDR3 length is 17 residues. As DNA, the CDR3 is TGTGCCAGCAGCCGAACCTGGACATCCCAACTCAACTATGGCTACACCTTC. Residues: CASSRTWTSQLNYGYTF.

The chain couples TRBV27 to TRBJ1-3, with D tentatively TRBD1 (5 bases). Germline V gives CDR1 MNHEY, CDR2 SMNVEV (reference sequence). V lost 0 bases, J lost 0 bases, and 9 bases lay in between. This CDR3 has 16 amino acids. CDR3 sequence reads: CASSLSGGVSGNTIYF. In nucleotides, the CDR3 is TGTGCCAGCAGTTTATCGGGGGGGGTCTCTGGAAACACCATATATTTT.

V gene TRBV19 combines with J gene TRBJ2-7, with TRBD1 identical over 7 bases. The CDR3 sequence is 16 residues long. Germline V gene sequence: CDR1 LNHDA, CDR2 SQIVND (reference sequence). The ends lost 1 base at V and 3 bases at J; junction bases unmatched: 9. The CDR3 nucleotides read TGTGCCAGTAGTATAGGACAGGGCGCTGGTCTCTACGAGCAGTACTTC. This encodes CASSIGQGAGLYEQYF.

This sequence joins TRBV14 and TRBJ2-7; 10 bases agree with TRBD2. This CDR3 comprises 16 residues. Germline V gene lookup returns CDR1 SGHDN and CDR2 FVKESK. V shed 3 bases, J shed 2 bases, and the junction held 7 bases outside the gene matches. The CDR3 sequence: CASSQITSGKTYEQYF. As DNA, the CDR3 is TGTGCCAGCAGCCAGATTACTAGCGGGAAGACCTACGAGCAGTACTTC.

The V gene is TRBV2, the J gene TRBJ2-2; TRBD2 agrees at 12 bases. Germline assignment: CDR1 SNHLY and CDR2 FYNNEI. V gave up 7 bases and J gave up 4 bases; unmatched junction bases: 4. The CDR3 is made up of 15 amino acids. The CDR3 here is CASTRLAGATGELFF. CDR3 sequence (DNA): TGTGCCAGCACCCGACTAGCGGGGGCCACCGGGGAGCTGTTTTTT.